These 21 T cell receptor beta chains were sequenced from one sample in a study of blood T cell repertoires in COVID-19. Here immunoSEQ multiplex PCR was the method, and the copy in TCRdb shows in-frame clones only, minus some. Of about 330,000 clones listed, 88% are singletons. Sequencing used PBMCs or T cells enriched from blood (not recorded which). The origin of the receptors is a man aged 25-45 years who had recovered from COVID-19.

This clone has more than one count but fewer than ten. The V and J genes are TRBV28 and TRBJ1-3; D is unresolved. Between the trimmed V and J ends, which lost 2 bases and 2 bases, there was a span of 7 bases. The germline V gene encodes CDR1 MDHEN and CDR2 SYDVKM. This CDR3 region has 14 residues. The CDR3 DNA reads TGTGCCAGCAGTTTAGTAGCAGCTGGAAACACCATATATTTT. It yields the protein CASSLVAAGNTIYF.

This clone has just one count. The J gene is TRBJ2-3, the V gene TRBV30; possible D gene TRBD1, 5 bases. The CDR3 covers 11 residues. The ends were cut back, 0 bases at V and 8 bases at J, with 6 bases in the middle. Germline V gene data show CDR1 as GTSNPN and CDR2 as SVGIG (reference sequence). Here the CDR3 DNA reads TGTGCCTGGAGTGTAAGGGGTACGCAGTATTTT. Protein sequence: CAWSVRGTQYF.

This clone was found a few times. The genes are TRBV10-1 and TRBJ1-2; a possible D gene is TRBD1 (5 bases). CDR3 length: 13 amino acids. Deletions cut 2 bases from V and 7 bases from J, with 11 bases between. Germline V lookup: CDR1 WNHNN, CDR2 SYGVQD (reference sequence). The CDR3 loop reads CASSEGRVSGYTF. CDR3 coding DNA: TGCGCCAGCAGTGAGGGCAGGGTCTCTGGCTACACCTTC.

The gene calls are TRBV7-2 and TRBJ2-2, with 8 bases fitting TRBD1. Germline V gene data show CDR1 as SGHTA and CDR2 as FQGNSA. After removal of 3 bases from V and 1 base from J, the junction contained 4 bases not matched to a gene. This CDR3 has 16 amino acids. CDR3 bases: TGTGCCAGCAGCTTGGTAGGGACAGGGAACACCGGGGAGCTGTTTTTT. Its translation: CASSLVGTGNTGELFF.

The table lists this clone with a few counts. J is TRBJ2-1 and V is TRBV7-6; 16 nucleotides match TRBD2. This CDR3 spans 17 amino acids. The germline gives CDR1 SGHVS, CDR2 FNYEAQ. Germline trimming cut 5 bases from V and 2 bases from J; bases unmatched to any gene: 3. CDR3 sequence reads: CASSHGTSGGAYNEQFF. In DNA, the CDR3 is TGTGCCAGCAGCCACGGGACTAGCGGGGGGGCCTACAATGAGCAGTTCTTC.

The CDR3 here is CAISSRVPANYGYTF. Here the CDR3 DNA reads TGTGCCATCAGTTCCCGGGTCCCAGCTAACTATGGCTACACCTTC. J is TRBJ1-2 and V is TRBV10-3, with D hard to call. V gave up 5 bases and J gave up 0 bases, with 13 bases separating them. Germline loops: CDR1 ENHRY, CDR2 SYGVKD. The CDR3 length is 15 residues.

The rearrangement uses TRBV11-2 and TRBJ1-4; perhaps TRBD1 as D (5 bases). This CDR3 contains 14 residues. V was shortened by 3 bases and J by 6 bases, with 11 bases between the two germline ends. The germline V gene encodes CDR1 SGHAT and CDR2 FQNNGV. CDR3 nucleotide sequence: TGTGCCAGCAGCTTGGTCGGGGGATATGAAAAACTGTTTTTT. Amino acids: CASSLVGGYEKLFF.

The chain links TRBV6-5 to TRBJ1-1, with 9 positions matching TRBD1. V shed 2 bases, J shed 1 base, and the junction held 2 bases outside the gene matches. This CDR3 is built from 15 residues. Germline V gives CDR1 MNHEY, CDR2 SVGAGI. CDR3 nucleotides: TGTGCCAGCAGTTACCGGACAGGGGCGAACACTGAAGCTTTCTTT. Translating gives CASSYRTGANTEAFF.

The rearrangement uses TRBV7-8 and TRBJ2-1; D uncertain. CDR1 and CDR2 from the germline V gene are SGHVS and FQNEAQ. This CDR3 has 15 residues. Trimming removed 1 base at V and 0 bases at J, with 7 bases between. This CDR3 is CASSLELNSYNEQFF. In nucleotides, the CDR3 is TGTGCCAGCAGCTTAGAACTGAACTCCTACAATGAGCAGTTCTTC. The entire variable domain, with the rest obtained from reference TRBV7-8 and TRBJ2-1, is as follows: GAGVSQSPRYKVAKRGQDVALRCDPISGHVSLFWYQQALGQGPEFLTYFQNEAQLDKSGLPSDRFFAERPEGSVSTLKIQRTQQEDSAVYLCASSLELNSYNEQFFGPGTRLTVL.

This chain links TRBV9 with TRBJ2-7, with 7 nucleotides matching TRBD2. CDR1 SGDLS and CDR2 YYNGEE come from the germline V gene. Trimming at V came to 3 bases and at J to 5 bases, leaving 8 bases not matched to a gene. The CDR3 extends over 14 amino acids. In DNA form, the CDR3 reads TGTGCCAGCAGCGCCGGACTAGTGGGGCACGAGCAGTACTTC. Its translation is CASSAGLVGHEQYF.

This clone was detected once. Other DNA variants within this sample encode the same CDR3. The V call is TRBV9, the J call TRBJ2-5; D not certain. Germline CDR1 reads SGDLS; CDR2 reads YYNGEE. The CDR3 covers 14 residues. Trimming took 0 bases from V and 1 from J, leaving 7 bases between them. DNA for the CDR3: TGTGCCAGCAGCGTAGGGGCAACCCAAGAGACCCAGTACTTC. Its protein is CASSVGATQETQYF.

The V call is TRBV19, the J call TRBJ2-1; 8 bases agree with TRBD1. Germline-derived CDR1 and CDR2 are LNHDA and SQIVND (reference sequence). V trimming: 7 bases; J trimming: 2 bases; junction bases outside the gene matches: 4. The CDR3 covers 14 residues. In DNA form, the CDR3 reads TGTGCCAGTAACAGGGACAGGACCTACAATGAGCAGTTCTTC. Protein: CASNRDRTYNEQFF.

This clone was seen just once. This sequence joins TRBV7-9 and TRBJ1-2; 10 nucleotides match TRBD1. The CDR3 contains 14 residues. V was clipped by 1 base and J by 7 bases; unmatched bases: 3. The germline V gene encodes CDR1 SEHNR and CDR2 FQNEAQ (reference sequence). The CDR3 protein is CASSLGQGASGYTF. CDR3 nucleotide sequence: TGTGCCAGCAGCTTAGGACAGGGGGCGAGTGGCTACACCTTC.

DNA of the CDR3: TGCGCCAGCAGTGAGTCAGGACAGGCCTACGAGCAGTACTTC. This sequence encodes CASSESGQAYEQYF. The V call is TRBV10-2, the J call TRBJ2-7; TRBD1 agrees at 7 bases. CDR1 and CDR2 from the germline V gene are WSHSY and SAAADI. The CDR3 is 14 residues long. Trimming removed 0 bases from V and 2 bases from J; junction bases left unmatched: 1.

The chain employs TRBV10-1 and TRBJ2-7; 9 bases align to TRBD1. Germline-derived CDR1 and CDR2 are WNHNN and SYGVQD (reference sequence). With 4 bases clipped from V and 6 bases from J, the junction kept 7 bases outside the gene matches. The CDR3 contains 14 residues. CDR3 sequence reads: CASSAGTGLPEQYF. CDR3 DNA: TGCGCCAGCAGTGCCGGGACAGGGCTTCCCGAGCAGTACTTC.

CDR3 in DNA: TGTGCCAGCAGCCCCTCAAGACAGGGGCACTATGGCTACACCTTC. This sequence encodes CASSPSRQGHYGYTF. The chain couples TRBV28 to TRBJ1-2, with TRBD1 identical over 8 bases. V lost 6 bases and J lost 3; bases outside the gene matches: 9. The germline V gene has CDR1 MDHEN and CDR2 SYDVKM. This CDR3 has 15 amino acids.

This clone was seen a single time. The chain carries TRBV10-3 and TRBJ1-2; D is uncertain. Deletions cut 3 bases from V and 1 base from J, with 12 bases between. CDR3 length equals 15 residues. Germline values: CDR1 ENHRY, CDR2 SYGVKD. DNA for the CDR3: TGTGCCATCAGTGAATTCGGGGAACTTAACTATGGCTACACCTTC. Protein sequence: CAISEFGELNYGYTF.

This sequence joins TRBV10-3 and TRBJ1-1, with 11 bases that match TRBD1. The J segment lost 3 bases and the V segment lost 6 bases, leaving 21 bases of the junction unmatched. Germline-derived CDR1 and CDR2 are ENHRY and SYGVKD. The CDR3 contains 20 residues. The CDR3 region has the DNA TGTGCCATCAGGGCTGCCCCCGGACAGGGGGCGATTGGGTCGGACACTGAAGCTTTCTTT. Translating gives CAIRAAPGQGAIGSDTEAFF.

V is TRBV7-8 and J is TRBJ1-5; a weak D match, TRBD1 (6 bases). The CDR3 sequence is 15 residues long. CDR1 is SGHVS and CDR2 is FQNEAQ in the germline V gene. Trimming shortened V by 2 bases and J by 4 bases, and 12 bases separated the two germline ends. DNA for the CDR3: TGTGCCAGCAGCTTACAGGGGCAGGGAAATCAGCCCCAGCATTTT. Translation gives CASSLQGQGNQPQHF.

The V gene is TRBV5-4, the J gene TRBJ1-1; D remains ambiguous. Germline CDR1 is SGHNT and CDR2 is YYREEE (reference sequence). V was trimmed by 4 bases and J by 0 bases, leaving 10 bases between them. The CDR3 spans 14 residues. CDR3 DNA: TGTGCCAGCAGCCCCGCCCAGGTGAACACTGAAGCTTTCTTT. Residues: CASSPAQVNTEAFF.

This sequence joins TRBV3-1 (or the pseudogene TRBV3-2) and TRBJ2-1; D perhaps matches TRBD2 (5 bases). The CDR3 has 11 residues. Germline assignment: CDR1 LGHDT and CDR2 YNNKEL (reference sequence). V lost 7 bases and J 9 bases, leaving 10 bases between the germline ends. CDR3 residues: CASKDLGEQFF. The CDR3 nucleotides are TGTGCCAGCAAGGACTTGGGTGAGCAGTTCTTC.